This passage covers 3 T cell receptor beta chains from one sample sequenced in a study of shared clonotypes between healthy human individuals. TCRdb keeps only in-frame clones here, not all; method: immunoSEQ multiplex PCR. Of around 700,000 clones listed, 72% are singletons. The specimen was memory CD4+ T cells sorted from blood. Specified subset: CD45RA-negative fraction. The receptors derive from a woman in her 30s in good health.

This chain links TRBV10-2 with TRBJ2-3; TRBD1 matches 8 bases. The germline V gene encodes CDR1 WSHSY and CDR2 SAAADI. CDR3 length: 14 residues. The V segment lost 8 bases and the J segment 1 base; nucleotides outside the gene matches: 5. CDR3 residues: CASLDRGGTDTQYF. The CDR3 nucleotides are TGCGCCAGCTTAGACAGGGGTGGCACAGATACGCAGTATTTT.

This clone appeared many times. Other DNA sequences in the sample encode the same CDR3. The chain joins TRBV11-2 to TRBJ2-2; D call uncertain. The CDR3 has 13 amino acids. V lost 1 base and J lost 4, with 4 bases in between. Per the germline V gene, CDR1 is SGHAT and CDR2 is FQNNGV. The CDR3 DNA sequence: TGTGCCAGCAGCTTAGCGGGCACCGGGGAGCTGTTTTTT. Protein product: CASSLAGTGELFF.

In this sample, this clone turned up a few times. The chain links TRBV16 to TRBJ2-6, with D possibly being TRBD2 (6 bases). The CDR3 has 17 residues. The V end was cut by 2 bases, the J end by 2 bases, with 13 bases between. The germline V gene encodes CDR1 KGHSY and CDR2 FQNENV. The CDR3 sequence is CASSQGLTIAGANVLTF. The CDR3 region has the DNA TGTGCCAGCAGCCAAGGACTAACAATAGCTGGGGCCAACGTCCTGACTTTC.